The 13 T cell receptor beta chains below all came from one sample that was sequenced in a study of human T cells and chemical hapten exposure. Time point indicated: pre-sensitization, week 0. The treatment was: therapeutic diphenylcyclopropenone sensitization with weekly scalp DPC. Via MiXCR, TCRdb re-called the RACE reads, giving one row per CDR3 protein. The sample holds roughly 100,000 distinct CDR3 sequences, 10% to 12% seen once. The source was whole blood, collected in connection with sensitization to the hapten diphenylcyclopropenone (DPC). The receptors were sampled from an older woman with alopecia areata. Some clones in this sample may be carry-over from other donors' samples.

The chain joins TRBV19 to TRBJ2-7; 11 nucleotides agree with TRBD2. CDR1 is LNHDA, CDR2 SQIVND, per germline (reference sequence). The CDR3 is 14 residues long. The V gene end was trimmed by 4 bases and the J gene end by 7 bases; junction bases not matched to a gene: 6. DNA of the CDR3: TGTGCCAGTAGTACTAGCGGGAGGATCGGGGAGCAGTACTTC. This sequence encodes CASSTSGRIGEQYF.

There are many counts of this clonotype. V usage is TRBV7-9 and J usage is TRBJ1-1; D is ambiguous. V lost 6 bases, J lost 0 bases, and 14 bases lay in between. The CDR3 consists of 15 residues. CDR1 is SEHNR, CDR2 FQNEAQ, per germline (reference sequence). CDR3 residues: CASSLAGGVNTEAFF. The CDR3 bases are TGTGCCAGCAGTCTTGCGGGTGGCGTGAACACTGAAGCTTTCTTT.

This clonotype has a handful of counts. The V call is TRBV7-2, the J call TRBJ2-2; TRBD1 aligns across 8 bases. The CDR3 has 14 residues. Germline V gene sequence: CDR1 SGHTA, CDR2 FQGNSA. J gave up 7 bases and V 2 bases, and 3 bases lay outside the gene matches. CDR3 amino acids: CASSLLTGDGELFF. CDR3 bases: TGTGCCAGCAGCTTATTGACAGGGGACGGGGAGCTGTTTTTT.

Note on this clonotype: It may be a read error: a sequence one base away is much more abundant. This sequence joins TRBV27 and TRBJ2-1; tentative D call: TRBD2 (6 bases). The CDR3 covers 15 residues. Germline loops: CDR1 MNHEY, CDR2 SMNVEV (reference sequence). CDR3 region: CANSPTASAYNEQFF. The CDR3 nucleotides read TGTGCCAACAGTCCCACCGCTAGCGCGTACAATGAGCAGTTCTTC.

This clonotype was detected only a few times. This chain connects TRBV24-1 to TRBJ2-5; D not certain. With 8 bases removed from V and 5 bases from J, the gap between germline ends came to 17 bases. The CDR3 extends over 14 amino acids. Germline V gene sequence: CDR1 KGHDR, CDR2 SFDVKD. Written as DNA, the CDR3 is TGTGCCACCAACAGCCCACCTGTGCGGGAGACCCAGTACTTC. Its translation: CATNSPPVRETQYF.

This chain links TRBV5-1 with TRBJ2-2, with a tentative D call TRBD1 (5 bases). CDR3 length: 14 amino acids. Germline loops: CDR1 SGHRS, CDR2 YFSETQ. V lost 4 bases and J lost 0, with 7 bases in between. This CDR3 is CASSGASNTGELFF. For the CDR3, the DNA is TGCGCCAGCAGCGGGGCTTCGAACACCGGGGAGCTGTTTTTT.

This clonotype was found many times. The chain couples TRBV7-3 to TRBJ2-2, with D hard to call. CDR3 length: 16 residues. Looked up from germline, CDR1 is SGHTA and CDR2 is FQGTGA. Trimming removed 4 bases from V and 0 bases from J, with 12 bases in between. The CDR3 here is CASSSGYGSNTGELFF. CDR3 nucleotides: TGTGCCAGCAGCTCCGGCTATGGGTCGAACACCGGGGAGCTGTTTTTT.

V is TRBV28 and J is TRBJ2-2; D is undetermined. Looked up from germline, CDR1 is MDHEN and CDR2 is SYDVKM. This CDR3 region has 11 residues. V dropped 8 bases and J dropped 6 bases, with 7 bases sitting between them. The CDR3 DNA is TGTGCCAGCTCGCGTGCCGGGGAGCTGTTTTTT. This sequence encodes CASSRAGELFF.

The sample holds many counts of this clonotype. CDR3 amino acids: CSAPRAQGAEQYF. As DNA, the CDR3 is TGCAGTGCTCCCCGGGCTCAGGGCGCCGAGCAGTACTTC. V is TRBV20-1 and J is TRBJ2-7, with D possibly TRBD1 on 5 matching bases. Germline V gives CDR1 DFQATT, CDR2 SNEGSKA (reference sequence). The CDR3 loop spans 13 amino acids. Between the trimmed V and J ends, which lost 5 bases and 6 bases, there was a span of 17 bases.

This clonotype was found many times. This chain joins TRBV4-2 and TRBJ1-2; perhaps TRBD1 as D (6 bases). The V end lost 6 bases, the J end lost 3 bases, and 11 bases lay between the germline ends. Germline CDR1 reads LGHNA; CDR2 reads YNFKEQ. CDR3 size: 13 residues. Here the CDR3 DNA reads TGTGCCAGCAGTGCAGGGGCCGACTATGGCTACACCTTC. Amino acid sequence: CASSAGADYGYTF.

The chain employs TRBV11-2 and TRBJ1-3, with TRBD1 matching over 7 bases. V trimming: 5 bases; J trimming: 1 base; junction bases outside the gene matches: 5. This CDR3 is built from 15 residues. The V gene's germline CDR1 is SGHAT and CDR2 FQNNGV. The CDR3 here is CASSHHRGSGNTIYF. Here the CDR3 DNA reads TGTGCCAGCAGCCACCACAGGGGATCTGGAAACACCATATATTTT.

This clonotype was found many times. The V call is TRBV19, the J call TRBJ1-2; maybe TRBD1 (5 bases). The CDR3 consists of 14 residues. With 9 bases removed from V and 4 bases from J, the gap between germline ends came to 18 bases. The germline V gene encodes CDR1 LNHDA and CDR2 SQIVND (reference sequence). CDR3 nucleotides: TGTGCCAGCACCCCCCGGGGGTTGCCCTATGGCTACACCTTC. As protein: CASTPRGLPYGYTF.

This clonotype was detected many times. The rearrangement uses TRBV30 and TRBJ1-1; 11 bases line up with TRBD1. The CDR3 contains 13 residues. V gave up 3 bases and J gave up 8 bases; unmatched junction bases: 5. CDR1 and CDR2 from the germline V gene are GTSNPN and SVGIG (reference sequence). The CDR3: CAWSPRTGGEAFF. The DNA for the CDR3 is TGTGCCTGGAGCCCCCGGACAGGGGGCGAAGCTTTCTTT.